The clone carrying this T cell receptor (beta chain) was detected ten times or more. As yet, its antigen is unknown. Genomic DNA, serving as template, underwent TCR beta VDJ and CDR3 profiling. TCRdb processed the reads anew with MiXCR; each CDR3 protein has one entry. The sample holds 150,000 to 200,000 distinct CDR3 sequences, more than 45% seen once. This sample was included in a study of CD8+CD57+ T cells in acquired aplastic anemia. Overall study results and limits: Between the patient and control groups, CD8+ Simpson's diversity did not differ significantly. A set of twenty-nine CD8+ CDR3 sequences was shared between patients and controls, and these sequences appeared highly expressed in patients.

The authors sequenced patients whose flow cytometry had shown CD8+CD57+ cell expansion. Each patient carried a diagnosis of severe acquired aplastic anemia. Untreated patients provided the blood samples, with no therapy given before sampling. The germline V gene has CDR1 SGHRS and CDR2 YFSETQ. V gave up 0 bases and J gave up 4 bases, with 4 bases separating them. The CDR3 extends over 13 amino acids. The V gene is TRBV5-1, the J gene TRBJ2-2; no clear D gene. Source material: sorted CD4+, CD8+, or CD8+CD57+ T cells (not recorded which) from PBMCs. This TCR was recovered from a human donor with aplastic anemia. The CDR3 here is CASSLGVTGELFF. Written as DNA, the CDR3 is TGCGCCAGCAGCTTGGGAGTCACCGGGGAGCTGTTTTTT.